Listed here is a single TCR beta chain. No antigen is known for it. The CDR3 length is 14 residues. Germline V gene sequence: CDR1 MDHEN, CDR2 SYDVKM. Trimming removed 6 bases from V and 1 base from J, with 9 bases in between. This entry comes from a study of OX40 agonist ivuxolimab in advanced cancers. Study-level findings and limits: Clonal expansion in partial responders at 0.1-3.0 mg/kg ranked among the lowest.

Profiling relied on immunoSEQ multiplex PCR, and the TCRdb table lists in-frame clones only, not all of them. The repertoire includes tens of thousands of clones, roughly 89% of them detected once, and about an eighth sits in the top ten. The J gene is TRBJ2-2, the V gene TRBV28; tentatively, D is TRBD2 (5 bases). This clonotype was obtained from an adult with an advanced solid tumor such as melanoma, head and neck, liver or kidney cancer. The source was CD4+ or CD8+ T cells sorted from blood, collected in a trial of the OX40 agonist ivuxolimab. The CDR3, as DNA: TGTGCCAGCAGGCAGCGGATGAACACCGGGGAGCTGTTTTTT. Its translation is CASRQRMNTGELFF. The full variable domain, in which reference TRBV28 and TRBJ2-2 provide the parts outside the CDR3, is DVKVTQSSRYLVKRTGEKVFLECVQDMDHENMFWYRQDPGLGLRLIYFSYDVKMKEKGDIPEGYSVSREKKERFSLILESASTNQTSMYLCASRQRMNTGELFFGEGSRLTVL.